Following are 6 T cell receptor beta chains from one sample sequenced in a study of cytomegalovirus exposure and HLA in healthy donors. PCR employed 60 Vbeta and 13 Jbeta primers. Profiling relied on immunoSEQ multiplex PCR, and the TCRdb table lists in-frame clones only, not all of them. Recorded here are 100,000 to 150,000 clones; the top ten clones represent about 2.2%. The sequencing sample was made of PBMCs. All receptors come from a man in his forties in good health and CMV-seronegative.

The V gene is TRBV11-3, the J gene TRBJ2-1; 7 nucleotides align to TRBD1. Germline V gives CDR1 SGHNT, CDR2 YENEEA. With V trimmed by 3 bases and J by 0 bases, 8 bases remained unmatched. This CDR3 comprises 17 residues. This chain's CDR3 is CASSLTGQRSSYNEQFF. The CDR3 bases are TGTGCCAGCAGCTTGACGGGACAGAGGAGCTCCTACAATGAGCAGTTCTTC.

The V gene is TRBV28, the J gene TRBJ1-5, with D unresolved. This CDR3 has 14 residues. Germline loops: CDR1 MDHEN, CDR2 SYDVKM. Trimming pared 7 bases from V and 0 bases from J, leaving 10 bases between. CDR3 sequence: CASTTSNSNQPQHF. The CDR3 DNA reads as TGTGCCAGCACCACATCAAATAGCAATCAGCCCCAGCATTTT.

This chain uses TRBV7-8 with TRBJ1-5, with TRBD1 matching over 8 bases. V lost 2 bases to trimming and J lost 7 bases; unmatched junction nucleotides: 4. The germline gives CDR1 SGHVS, CDR2 FQNEAQ. The CDR3 consists of 14 residues. The CDR3: CASSLLTGEQPQHF. The CDR3 nucleotides are TGTGCCAGCAGCTTATTGACAGGGGAACAGCCCCAGCATTTT. Full variable domain (remainder filled in from reference TRBV7-8 and TRBJ1-5): GAGVSQSPRYKVAKRGQDVALRCDPISGHVSLFWYQQALGQGPEFLTYFQNEAQLDKSGLPSDRFFAERPEGSVSTLKIQRTQQEDSAVYLCASSLLTGEQPQHFGDGTRLSIL.

The chain joins TRBV5-4 to TRBJ2-7; D gene ambiguous. Germline values: CDR1 SGHNT, CDR2 YYREEE (reference sequence). The CDR3 is made up of 13 amino acids. With 2 bases removed from V and 6 bases from J, the gap between germline ends came to 12 bases. The chain's CDR3 is CASSFYAAPEQYF. DNA of the CDR3: TGTGCCAGCAGCTTTTATGCGGCCCCCGAGCAGTACTTC.

The chain links TRBV5-4 to TRBJ2-7; 15 bases align to TRBD2. The CDR3 length is 15 residues. Per the germline V gene, CDR1 is SGHNT and CDR2 is YYREEE (reference sequence). Trimming took 9 bases from V and 0 from J; bases not matched to a gene: 4. CDR3 loop: CAIGLAGGPSYEQYF. Here the CDR3 DNA reads TGTGCCATCGGACTAGCGGGAGGGCCCTCCTACGAGCAGTACTTC.

The V and J genes are TRBV5-1 and TRBJ2-1; the match to TRBD2 covers 8 bases. The CDR3 spans 17 residues. J was trimmed by 4 bases and V by 4 bases; bases with no gene match: 13. Germline CDR1 and CDR2: SGHRS and YFSETQ. The CDR3 spells CASSGGGPGGFYNEQFF. CDR3 nucleotide sequence: TGCGCCAGCAGCGGAGGCGGTCCGGGAGGGTTTTACAATGAGCAGTTCTTC.